One and the same sample provided the 21 T cell receptor beta chains below, sequenced in a study of Ad26.COV2.S vaccination and SARS-CoV-2 variants. Treatment indicated: roughly 20 received Ad26.COV2.S at low or high dose, single or two shots; 5 received placebo; per-sample allocation not given. Sampling happened 63 days after the first vaccine or placebo injection. Sequenced by immunoSEQ multiplex PCR; TCRdb stores in-frame clones only, minus some. The sample consists of approximately 400,000 clones, around 84% of them appearing once. Sample: peripheral blood, taken in a trial of Ad26.COV2.S vaccine versus placebo. Receptor source: a person aged 18-65 years who received the Ad26.COV2.S COVID-19 vaccine or a placebo.

The chain carries TRBV7-2 and TRBJ2-2; D is perhaps TRBD1 (8 bases). CDR3 size: 17 residues. Trimming stripped 4 bases from V and 0 bases from J, with 15 bases between. Germline CDR1 reads SGHTA; CDR2 reads FQGNSA. The chain's CDR3 is CASSSVTGGANTGELFF. CDR3 DNA: TGTGCCAGCAGCTCCGTCACAGGGGGGGCGAACACCGGGGAGCTGTTTTTT.

The chain couples TRBV28 to TRBJ1-1; TRBD1 matches 9 bases. V shed 2 bases, J shed 4 bases, and the junction held 5 bases outside the gene matches. The CDR3 totals 15 residues. Per germline, CDR1 MDHEN and CDR2 SYDVKM. CDR3 protein: CASSLRDREATEAFF. Here the CDR3 DNA reads TGTGCCAGCAGTTTAAGGGACAGGGAGGCCACTGAAGCTTTCTTT.

The rearrangement joins TRBV7-9 to TRBJ2-7, with D unresolved. V lost 2 bases to trimming and J lost 9 bases, with 20 bases between them. Germline CDR1 and CDR2: SEHNR and FQNEAQ (reference sequence). The CDR3 is 15 residues long. The chain's CDR3 is CASSLSWGNHPGQYF. As DNA, the CDR3 is TGTGCCAGCAGCTTATCATGGGGTAACCATCCTGGGCAGTACTTC.

This chain connects TRBV7-9 to TRBJ2-3, with D uncertain. Germline CDR1 SEHNR, CDR2 FQNEAQ (reference sequence). V lost 3 bases and J lost 1, with 11 bases in between. The CDR3 consists of 15 residues. This chain's CDR3 is CASSFSATGTDTQYF. Written as DNA, the CDR3 is TGTGCCAGCAGCTTCTCAGCTACGGGCACAGATACGCAGTATTTT.

This chain uses TRBV5-4 with TRBJ2-1; 9 positions match TRBD2. This CDR3 comprises 15 residues. The junction had 3 bases not matched to a gene; V was cut back by 1 base and J by 4 bases. Germline assignment: CDR1 SGHNT and CDR2 YYREEE (reference sequence). CDR3 bases: TGTGCCAGCAGCTTGTCAGCGGGGGGTTACAATGAGCAGTTCTTC. Protein product: CASSLSAGGYNEQFF.

The chain carries TRBV5-1 and TRBJ2-2; 13 nucleotides align to TRBD2. J was trimmed by 4 bases and V by 1 base; bases with no gene match: 4. From germline, CDR1 is SGHRS and CDR2 YFSETQ. This CDR3 comprises 17 residues. As DNA, the CDR3 is TGCGCCAGCAGCTTGATACTAGCGGGGGGGCGCACCGGGGAGCTGTTTTTT. Translated: CASSLILAGGRTGELFF.

This clone was seen more than once but under ten times. The genes are TRBV7-9 and TRBJ2-7; 10 bases map to TRBD1. The CDR3 has 14 residues. CDR1 and CDR2 from the germline V gene are SEHNR and FQNEAQ (reference sequence). After removal of 4 bases from V and 5 bases from J, the junction contained 5 bases not matched to a gene. CDR3 amino acids: CASSSGQGLNEQYF. The CDR3 DNA is TGTGCCAGCAGCTCGGGACAGGGGTTGAACGAGCAGTACTTC.

The V call is TRBV27, the J call TRBJ1-6, with a tentative D call TRBD1 (5 bases). The CDR3 sequence is 15 residues long. The germline V and J ends were trimmed by 5 bases and 7 bases, with 15 bases remaining between them. The germline CDR1 and CDR2 sequences are MNHEY and SMNVEV (reference sequence). DNA of the CDR3: TGTGCCAGCAGTCTACTCGGGGGTGTGAATTCACCCCTCCACTTT. Amino acids: CASSLLGGVNSPLHF.

This clone has ten or more counts. The chain links TRBV7-9 to TRBJ1-6, with D perhaps TRBD1 (5 bases). This CDR3 is built from 17 residues. From germline, CDR1 is SEHNR and CDR2 FQNEAQ (reference sequence). V shed 5 bases and J shed 0 bases, with 14 bases lying between them. CDR3 DNA sequence: TGTGCCAGCAGCCCCGTTGGGGCGAGCTCCTATAATTCACCCCTCCACTTT. Protein: CASSPVGASSYNSPLHF.

The gene calls are TRBV10-3 and TRBJ2-7; 7 positions match TRBD1. Looked up from germline, CDR1 is ENHRY and CDR2 is SYGVKD. The ends lost 6 bases at V and 0 bases at J; junction bases unmatched: 8. The CDR3 consists of 15 residues. The CDR3 DNA reads TGTGCCATCAGGGGTGACAGGGCGAGCTCCTACGAGCAGTACTTC. Translation gives CAIRGDRASSYEQYF.

The J gene is TRBJ2-7, the V gene TRBV4-3; 7 nucleotides match TRBD1. Germline CDR1 and CDR2: LGHNA and YSLEER. The CDR3 is 13 amino acids. J lost 4 bases, V lost 8 bases, and 8 bases had no gene match. Written as DNA, the CDR3 is TGCGCCAGCGGCACCTACAGGGGATACGAGCAGTACTTC. As protein: CASGTYRGYEQYF.

This clone was seen only a few times. V is TRBV11-2 and J is TRBJ1-3, with D tentatively TRBD1 (5 bases). Germline V gene sequence: CDR1 SGHAT, CDR2 FQNNGV. This CDR3 region has 13 residues. Trimming left V 3 bases short and J 8 bases short, with 11 bases between. The CDR3 loop reads CASSFGGLYTIYF. CDR3 DNA sequence: TGTGCCAGCAGCTTCGGGGGGTTATACACCATATATTTT.

J is TRBJ2-7 and V is TRBV19, with D possibly matching TRBD2 (6 bases). V was pared by 5 bases and J by 0 bases, with 8 bases between. Germline V gene sequence: CDR1 LNHDA, CDR2 SQIVND (reference sequence). CDR3 length equals 13 residues. CDR3 sequence (DNA): TGTGCCAGTAGTCTGGGGGGCTCCTACGAGCAGTACTTC. Amino acid sequence: CASSLGGSYEQYF.

This chain uses TRBV19 with TRBJ1-2; TRBD1 agrees at 8 bases. The CDR3 is made up of 14 amino acids. Unmatched junction bases numbered 6, after V lost 2 bases and J lost 7 bases. The V gene's germline CDR1 is LNHDA and CDR2 SQIVND (reference sequence). CDR3 sequence reads: CASSIRQGASGYTF. CDR3 DNA: TGTGCCAGTAGTATACGGCAGGGGGCCTCTGGCTACACCTTC.

The genes are TRBV28 and TRBJ1-1; D is uncertain. V was trimmed by 5 bases and J by 0 bases, leaving 13 bases between them. Germline V gene sequence: CDR1 MDHEN, CDR2 SYDVKM. CDR3 size: 15 residues. The CDR3 DNA is TGTGCCAGCAGTGCCCCGGGCCTCATGAACACTGAAGCTTTCTTT. This gives the protein CASSAPGLMNTEAFF.

The chain joins TRBV25-1 to TRBJ2-7, with D perhaps being TRBD1 or TRBD2 (5 bases each). V lost 5 bases and J 0 bases, leaving 20 bases between the germline ends. Germline V gene lookup returns CDR1 MGHDK and CDR2 SYGVNS. The length of the CDR3 is 17 residues. The chain's CDR3 is CASSNSRPGPVSYEQYF. The CDR3 DNA sequence: TGTGCCAGCAGTAACTCAAGGCCGGGACCCGTCTCCTACGAGCAGTACTTC.

The chain is built from TRBV3-1 (or the pseudogene TRBV3-2) and TRBJ2-1; 16 bases fit TRBD2. The CDR3 totals 16 residues. Germline CDR1 LGHDT, CDR2 YNNKEL (reference sequence). Trimming removed 2 bases from V and 12 bases from J; junction bases left unmatched: 7. The CDR3 nucleotides are TGTGCCAGCAGCCAATACGGGACTAGCGGGGGGGCCGGGCAGTTCTTC. Protein product: CASSQYGTSGGAGQFF.

This chain joins TRBV4-3 and TRBJ1-1; 7 bases are a match to TRBD1. V lost 1 base and J lost 1; bases outside the gene matches: 6. The V gene's germline CDR1 is LGHNA and CDR2 YSLEER. The CDR3 runs to 16 residues. In DNA form, the CDR3 reads TGCGCCAGCAGCCAAGTGGGAACAGGGGAGAACACTGAAGCTTTCTTT. It translates to CASSQVGTGENTEAFF.

The V and J genes are TRBV5-5 and TRBJ1-5, with 7 bases identical to TRBD1. The CDR3 sequence is 13 residues long. The junction had 4 bases not matched to a gene; V was cut back by 4 bases and J by 6 bases. In germline, CDR1 is SGHKS, CDR2 YYEKEE (reference sequence). DNA of the CDR3: TGTGCCAGCAGCGTTGCAGGGGGTCAGCCCCAGCATTTT. Translated, it gives CASSVAGGQPQHF.

J is TRBJ2-1 and V is TRBV19; D may be TRBD2 (5 bases). CDR3 length equals 15 residues. Per the germline V gene, CDR1 is LNHDA and CDR2 is SQIVND (reference sequence). Between the trimmed V and J ends, which lost 3 bases and 5 bases, there was a span of 14 bases. The CDR3 DNA is TGTGCCAGTAGTATTAGGCCGGGATTAAACAATGAGCAGTTCTTC. The encoded protein is CASSIRPGLNNEQFF.

The chain joins TRBV5-4 to TRBJ2-3; TRBD2 aligns across 10 bases. CDR1 SGHNT and CDR2 YYREEE come from the germline V gene (reference sequence). This CDR3 spans 16 amino acids. With V trimmed by 1 base and J by 2 bases, 4 bases remained unmatched. CDR3 residues: CASSLSAGGITDTQYF. Written as DNA, the CDR3 is TGTGCCAGCAGCTTGTCAGCGGGAGGGATCACAGATACGCAGTATTTT.